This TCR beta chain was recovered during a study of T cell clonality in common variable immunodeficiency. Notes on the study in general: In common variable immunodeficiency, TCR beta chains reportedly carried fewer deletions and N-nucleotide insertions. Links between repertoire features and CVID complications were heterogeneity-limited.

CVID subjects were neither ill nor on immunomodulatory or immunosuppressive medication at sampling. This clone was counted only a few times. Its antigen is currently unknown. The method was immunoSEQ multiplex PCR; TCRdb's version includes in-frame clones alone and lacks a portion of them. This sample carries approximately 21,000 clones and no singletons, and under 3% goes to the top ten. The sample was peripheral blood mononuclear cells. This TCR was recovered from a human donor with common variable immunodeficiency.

This chain's CDR3 is CASSYSTGISMNTEAFF. Partial CDR3 DNA: TGTGCCAGCAGTTACTCAACAGGTATTTCGATGAACACTGAA. This chain uses TRBV6-2 or TRBV6-3 with TRBJ1-1; D may be TRBD1 (5 bases). The read terminates 3 residues before the CDR3 end, so the remaining end is supplied by the germline J gene. Trimming took 0 bases from V and 0 from J, leaving 14 bases between them. CDR3 size: 17 residues. Looked up from germline, CDR1 is MNHEY and CDR2 is SVGEGT.